The rows below give T cell receptor beta chains drawn from one sample of a study of Graves' ophthalmopathy and Graves' hyperthyroidism. Each CDR3 protein gets one entry after TCRdb re-called the multiplex PCR reads with MiXCR. The sample has more than 150,000 distinct CDR3 sequences, about 40% seen once; the top ten hold 4.5% to 6%. Sequenced material: peripheral blood. These receptors were obtained from a middle-aged woman with Graves' ophthalmopathy. Both conserved end residues are part of each CDR3. D genes are given only for firm matches. The size entry is marked missing in some rows and otherwise reads once, few, many or a size class.

abundance,d_gene,j_gene,v_gene,CDR3aa,CDR3nt
many,TRBD1,TRBJ1-2,TRBV12-3/TRBV12-4,CASRGQVVGGYTF,TGTGCCAGCAGGGGACAGGTCGTAGGAGGCTACACCTTC
many,TRBD1,TRBJ1-1,TRBV3-1,CASSRRTGTEAFF,TGTGCCAGCAGCCGTCGGACAGGCACTGAAGCTTTCTTT
many,.,TRBJ2-7,TRBV5-1,CASSSGARIEQYF,TGCGCCAGCAGCTCGGGGGCCAGGATCGAGCAGTACTTC
few,.,TRBJ1-6,TRBV12-3/TRBV12-4,CASSATGNSPLHF,TGTGCCAGCAGCGCCACAGGGAACTCACCCCTCCACTTT
.,TRBD1,TRBJ1-5,TRBV7-8,CASSSGRGRNQPQHF,TGTGCCAGCAGCTCTGGGAGGGGGCGCAATCAGCCCCAGCATTTT
many,TRBD1,TRBJ1-1,TRBV20-1,CSASPGGAYTEAFF,TGCAGTGCGTCTCCAGGGGGCGCCTACACTGAAGCTTTCTTT
many,TRBD1,TRBJ2-2,TRBV3-1,CASSQDRGRAGELFF,TGTGCCAGCAGCCAGGACAGGGGGCGAGCCGGGGAGCTGTTTTTT
few,.,TRBJ2-7,TRBV5-1,CASAPTDSGEQYF,TGCGCCAGCGCGCCGACCGATTCAGGGGAGCAGTACTTC
many,.,TRBJ1-1,TRBV19,CASSIGGNLNTEAFF,TGTGCCAGTAGTATAGGCGGGAACCTGAACACTGAAGCTTTCTTT
many,.,TRBJ1-2,TRBV3-1,CASSQDGSGGGNYGYTF,TGTGCCAGCAGCCAAGATGGCTCAGGTGGTGGTAACTATGGCTACACCTTC
many,.,TRBJ1-1,TRBV20-1,CSARDPLQGENTEAFF,TGCAGTGCTAGAGATCCGCTCCAGGGCGAGAACACTGAAGCTTTCTTT
.,.,TRBJ1-2,TRBV2,CASSPTLGPGVDGYTF,TGTGCCAGCAGTCCCACCCTCGGGCCGGGGGTCGATGGCTACACCTTC
.,TRBD1,TRBJ1-3,TRBV6-1,CASSPGTGVGNTIYF,TGTGCCAGCAGTCCCGGGACAGGGGTCGGAAACACCATATATTTT
.,TRBD1,TRBJ1-2,TRBV7-3,CASSPGSGTGYSGYTF,TGTGCCAGCAGCCCAGGGTCGGGGACAGGGTATTCTGGCTACACCTTC
many,.,TRBJ2-7,TRBV4-2,CASSQELGPGYEQYF,TGTGCCAGCAGCCAAGAACTAGGGCCGGGCTACGAGCAGTACTTC
once,.,TRBJ2-7,TRBV6-5,CASSHSDSGDEQYF,TGTGCCAGCAGCCACTCGGACAGCGGGGACGAGCAGTACTTC
many,.,TRBJ1-5,TRBV20-1,CSARALGAQPQHF,TGCAGTGCTAGAGCTCTGGGGGCACAGCCCCAGCATTTT
many,.,TRBJ1-1,TRBV19,CASRMAGQQNTEAFF,TGTGCCAGTAGGATGGCAGGACAGCAGAACACTGAAGCTTTCTTT
.,.,TRBJ2-7,TRBV6-2/TRBV6-3,CASSYSNGGSYEQYF,TGTGCCAGCAGTTACTCAAACGGTGGCTCCTACGAGCAGTACTTC
many,.,TRBJ1-1,TRBV2,CASTSEGGNTEAFF,TGTGCCAGCACCTCCGAAGGGGGAAACACTGAAGCTTTCTTT
.,.,TRBJ2-7,TRBV11-3,CASSPEGGQTYEQYF,TGTGCCAGCAGCCCGGAAGGAGGGCAGACATACGAGCAGTACTTC
many,.,TRBJ1-3,TRBV28,CASGRGAGNTIYF,TGTGCCAGCGGGAGGGGTGCCGGAAACACCATATATTTT